The T cell receptor beta chain described here comes from a study of cytomegalovirus exposure and HLA in healthy donors. The PCR contained 60 Vbeta and 13 Jbeta primers. The data were produced by immunoSEQ multiplex PCR, yet TCRdb's version contains in-frame clones alone and is incomplete. The sample contains some 180,000 clones, under 85% of which appear only once. CDR1 and CDR2 (germline): MNHEY, SVGAGI. V lost 3 bases and J 0 bases, leaving 12 bases between the germline ends. There are 16 residues in the CDR3. The chain carries TRBV6-5 and TRBJ1-3; unclear D gene. The material sequenced was PBMCs. The receptor was isolated from a male donor in good health and CMV-seronegative. The CDR3 loop reads CASSYDFRLSGNTIYF. For the CDR3, the DNA is TGTGCCAGCAGTTATGACTTCAGACTCTCTGGAAACACCATATATTTT.